Below, one T cell receptor (beta chain) is given with its context. CDR1 and CDR2 from the germline V gene are ENHRY and SYGVKD. The V gene lost 8 bases and the J gene lost 7 bases, with 15 bases spanning the gap. This CDR3 is 13 amino acids long. The source of the sample is a study of identical twins. TCRdb fed the 5' RACE reads into MiXCR, producing one record per CDR3 protein. The sample carries some 1,700,000 distinct CDR3 sequences, under 35% recorded once. This chain links TRBV10-3 with TRBJ2-1, with D perhaps given as TRBD1 or TRBD2 (6 bases each). This receptor was obtained from a newborn girl in good health. Sequencing input: cord blood. CDR3 DNA sequence: TGTGCCATCGGGGGGCAGGGCAAGAATGAGCAGTTCTTC. The encoded protein is CAIGGQGKNEQFF.